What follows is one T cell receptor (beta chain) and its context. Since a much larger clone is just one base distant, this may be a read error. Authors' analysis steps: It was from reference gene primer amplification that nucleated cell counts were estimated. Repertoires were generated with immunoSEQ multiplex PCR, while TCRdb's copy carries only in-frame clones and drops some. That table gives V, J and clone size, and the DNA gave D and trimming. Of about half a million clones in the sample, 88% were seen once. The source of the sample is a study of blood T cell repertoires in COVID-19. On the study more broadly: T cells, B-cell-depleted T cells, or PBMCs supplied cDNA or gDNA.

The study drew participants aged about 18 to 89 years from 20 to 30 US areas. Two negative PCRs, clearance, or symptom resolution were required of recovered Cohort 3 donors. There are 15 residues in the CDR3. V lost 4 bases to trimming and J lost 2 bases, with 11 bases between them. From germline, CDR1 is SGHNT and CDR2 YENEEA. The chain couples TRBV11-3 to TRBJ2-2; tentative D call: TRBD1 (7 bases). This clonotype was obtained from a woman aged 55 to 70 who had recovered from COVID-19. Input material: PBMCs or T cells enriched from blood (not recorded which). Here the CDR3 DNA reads TGTGCCAGCAGCTCGACAGGGACTAACACCGGGGAGCTGTTTTTT. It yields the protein CASSSTGTNTGELFF.